The subject of this entry is one TCR beta chain. Its specificity is unknown. This entry is derived from a study of shared clonotypes between healthy human individuals. Study observations and caveats: Sampling covered blood only; tissue repertoires likely differ. Some naive CD4 clonotypes, 4.5% to 5.5%, turned up in common across several donors. Donor clonotype sharing was expected to depend on sequencing depth. The generation probabilities recorded for non-shared clonotypes fell below those of clonotypes shared by all four donors.

Method: immunoSEQ multiplex PCR; TCRdb's copy keeps in-frame clones and lacks some. In the table there are approximately 500,000 clones, around 96% of which are singletons. The CDR3 spans 17 residues. The V gene end was trimmed by 5 bases and the J gene end by 1 base; junction bases not matched to a gene: 10. Per germline, CDR1 MDHEN and CDR2 SYDVKM. The clonotype was recovered from a woman in her twenties or thirties in good health. The sample consisted of naive CD4+ T cells sorted from blood. Specified subset: CD45RA+ positively selected. The chain couples TRBV28 to TRBJ1-2, with 10 bases matching TRBD1. As DNA, the CDR3 is TGTGCCAGCAGTCCGACAGGGGGCCGGGGATTTAACTATGGCTACACCTTC. Residues: CASSPTGGRGFNYGYTF.